Following are 18 T cell receptor beta chains from one sample sequenced in a study of blood T cell repertoires in COVID-19. Profiled with immunoSEQ multiplex PCR; TCRdb holds only in-frame clones, not every one. The table has over 65,000 clones, around 90% seen once. Sequencing was carried out using peripheral blood. Receptors originate from a man between 45 and 60 years old with active COVID-19.

The table lists this clone with a few counts. This chain uses TRBV4-3 with TRBJ1-6; the match to TRBD1 covers 9 bases. This CDR3 region has 16 residues. V was pared by 0 bases and J by 7 bases, with 4 bases of the junction left unmatched. CDR1 is LGHNA and CDR2 is YSLEER in the germline V gene. CDR3: CASSQEMGQGNSPLHF. CDR3 DNA: TGCGCCAGCAGCCAAGAGATGGGACAGGGAAATTCACCCCTCCACTTT.

The chain recombines TRBV7-3 with TRBJ1-2; D gene unclear. The germline gives CDR1 SGHTA, CDR2 FQGTGA. The CDR3 totals 15 residues. The V end lost 5 bases, the J end lost 2 bases, and 15 bases lay between the germline ends. The CDR3 nucleotides read TGTGCCAGCAGCCTAGCCCGGGAGAGCAACTATGGCTACACCTTC. This codes for CASSLARESNYGYTF.

The rearrangement links TRBV7-9 to TRBJ1-5; TRBD1 is a possible D gene (6 bases). Germline V gene lookup returns CDR1 SEHNR and CDR2 FQNEAQ (reference sequence). There are 13 residues in the CDR3. The CDR3 DNA is TGTGCTGTTAGGGGGGGAAACAATCAGCCCCAGCATTTT. Translated: CAVRGGNNQPQHF.

V usage is TRBV14 and J usage is TRBJ2-1, with TRBD2 identical over 13 bases. Germline trimming cut 4 bases from V and 6 bases from J; bases unmatched to any gene: 3. The germline gives CDR1 SGHDN, CDR2 FVKESK. CDR3 length: 15 amino acids. For the CDR3, the DNA is TGTGCCAGCAGCCTCCGACTAGCGGGAGGCAATGAGCAGTTCTTC. It is translated as CASSLRLAGGNEQFF.

This clone was seen more than once but under ten times. The chain combines TRBV5-6 with TRBJ1-5; no definite D call. The CDR3 extends over 18 amino acids. CDR1 is SGHDT and CDR2 is YYEEEE in the germline V gene. The V end lost 3 bases, the J end lost 1 base, and 20 bases lay between the germline ends. The CDR3 DNA follows: TGTGCCAGCAGCTCCCGGCTTTGGCGGGGAGGGAGCAATCAGCCCCAGCATTTT. The encoded protein is CASSSRLWRGGSNQPQHF.

This sequence joins TRBV4-3 and TRBJ2-7; 8 bases match TRBD2. Trimming at V came to 0 bases and at J to 6 bases, leaving 7 bases not matched to a gene. The CDR3 is 15 residues long. Germline values: CDR1 LGHNA, CDR2 YSLEER. In DNA form, the CDR3 reads TGCGCCAGCAGCCAAGATTCGGGGGGGGGTATCGAGCAGTACTTC. The encoded protein is CASSQDSGGGIEQYF.

The CDR3 loop reads CASSVSRDRGLAKNIQYF. In DNA form, the CDR3 reads TGTGCCAGCAGTGTTAGCCGGGACAGGGGGCTAGCCAAAAACATTCAGTACTTC. This chain uses TRBV2 with TRBJ2-4; 12 nucleotides agree with TRBD1. This CDR3 is 18 amino acids long. Trimming cost V 4 bases and J 0 bases; bases outside gene matches: 7. Germline CDR1 is SNHLY and CDR2 is FYNNEI.

This clone was observed a handful of times. This chain uses TRBV7-9 with TRBJ2-2; no clear D. Germline V gene lookup returns CDR1 SEHNR and CDR2 FQNEAQ (reference sequence). Between the trimmed V and J ends, which lost 6 bases and 5 bases, there was a span of 7 bases. The CDR3 is 12 residues long. CDR3 sequence reads: CASRSETGELFF. The CDR3, as DNA: TGTGCCAGCAGGTCGGAGACCGGGGAGCTGTTTTTT.

The V gene is TRBV18, the J gene TRBJ2-2, with a weak D call TRBD1 (5 bases). Germline-derived CDR1 and CDR2 are KGHSH and LQKENI. The V and J ends lost 5 bases and 1 base respectively, with 11 bases between them. This CDR3 contains 15 residues. The CDR3 DNA reads as TGTGCCAGCTCAAGAATGACAGAGAACACCGGGGAGCTGTTTTTT. Translated: CASSRMTENTGELFF.

The chain links TRBV11-2 to TRBJ2-1, with 8 bases matching TRBD1. CDR1 and CDR2 (germline): SGHAT, FQNNGV. V lost 4 bases, J lost 10 bases, and 12 bases stayed unmatched. This CDR3 has 15 residues. CDR3 coding DNA: TGTGCCAGCAGCTCCAATTTAGGACAGGGATCCGAGCAGTTCTTC. Protein: CASSSNLGQGSEQFF.

The rearrangement uses TRBV12-3 or TRBV12-4 and TRBJ1-1; D remains ambiguous. The CDR3 spans 13 residues. Trimming stripped 1 base from V and 7 bases from J, with 10 bases between. The CDR3 DNA reads as TGTGCCAGCAGTTTAGGTCGGGGAATTGAAGCTTTCTTT. It translates to CASSLGRGIEAFF.

The V gene is TRBV7-8, the J gene TRBJ2-6, with 7 bases lining up with TRBD1. Germline-derived CDR1 and CDR2 are SGHVS and FQNEAQ. V was pared by 4 bases and J by 0 bases, with 6 bases of the junction left unmatched. This CDR3 contains 17 residues. The CDR3 loop is CASSSDRAYSGANVLTF. In nucleotides, the CDR3 is TGTGCCAGCAGCTCCGACAGGGCGTACTCTGGGGCCAACGTCCTGACTTTC.

This clone occurred once. The rearrangement links TRBV28 to TRBJ1-5, with a tentative D call TRBD1 (6 bases). V gave up 6 bases and J gave up 11 bases, with 11 bases separating them. CDR3 length: 11 residues. Germline loops: CDR1 MDHEN, CDR2 SYDVKM. CDR3 sequence: CASSLGTSQHF. Written as DNA, the CDR3 is TGTGCCAGCAGCCTAGGGACATCCCAGCATTTT.

The genes are TRBV4-3 and TRBJ2-1, with TRBD2 identical over 7 bases. Germline CDR1 is LGHNA and CDR2 is YSLEER. The CDR3 spans 13 residues. V dropped 5 bases and J dropped 9; count of bases not matched to a gene: 7. CDR3 in amino acids: CASSSVAGTEQFF. Written as DNA, the CDR3 is TGCGCCAGCAGCTCAGTAGCGGGTACTGAGCAGTTCTTC.

This chain joins TRBV5-1 and TRBJ2-5; TRBD2 aligns across 13 bases. Germline V gives CDR1 SGHRS, CDR2 YFSETQ. Germline trimming cut 3 bases from V and 5 bases from J; bases unmatched to any gene: 7. The CDR3 extends over 16 amino acids. This CDR3 is CASSSTSGRARETQYF. The CDR3 bases are TGCGCCAGCAGCTCTACTAGCGGGAGGGCCCGGGAGACCCAGTACTTC.

This rearrangement joins TRBV5-5 to TRBJ1-1; TRBD1 aligns across 8 bases. J lost 4 bases, V lost 2 bases, and 4 bases had no gene match. The CDR3 is 14 amino acids. The germline V gene encodes CDR1 SGHKS and CDR2 YYEKEE (reference sequence). This CDR3 is CASSFQGARTEAFF. DNA of the CDR3: TGTGCCAGCAGCTTCCAGGGGGCGCGCACTGAAGCTTTCTTT.

The chain links TRBV28 to TRBJ1-1, with 7 bases fitting TRBD1. CDR3 length: 16 residues. Germline V gene data show CDR1 as MDHEN and CDR2 as SYDVKM. V shed 5 bases and J 5 bases; nucleotides not matched to a gene: 14. DNA of the CDR3: TGTGCCAGCAGTACCGCCTACAGGGGAGGTAAGACTGAAGCTTTCTTT. Amino acids: CASSTAYRGGKTEAFF.

The chain recombines TRBV5-6 with TRBJ2-2; the match to TRBD2 covers 8 bases. CDR1 and CDR2 (germline): SGHDT, YYEEEE. The junction had 8 bases not matched to a gene; V was cut back by 0 bases and J by 7 bases. This CDR3 is built from 16 residues. The CDR3 DNA reads TGTGCCAGCAGCTTGGCCCCCGGGGGGGCTGTCGGGGAGCTGTTTTTT. It translates to CASSLAPGGAVGELFF.